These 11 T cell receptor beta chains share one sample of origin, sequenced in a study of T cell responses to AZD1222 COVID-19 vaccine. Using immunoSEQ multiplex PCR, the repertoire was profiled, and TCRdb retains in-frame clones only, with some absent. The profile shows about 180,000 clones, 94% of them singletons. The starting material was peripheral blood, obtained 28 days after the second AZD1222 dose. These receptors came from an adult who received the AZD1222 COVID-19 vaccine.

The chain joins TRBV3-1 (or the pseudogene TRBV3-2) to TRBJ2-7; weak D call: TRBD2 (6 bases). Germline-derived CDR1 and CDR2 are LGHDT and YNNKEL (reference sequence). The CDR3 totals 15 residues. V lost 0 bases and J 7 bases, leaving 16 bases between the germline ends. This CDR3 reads CASSQDFSGSGEQYF. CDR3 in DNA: TGTGCCAGCAGCCAAGACTTTAGCGGCTCGGGGGAGCAGTACTTC.

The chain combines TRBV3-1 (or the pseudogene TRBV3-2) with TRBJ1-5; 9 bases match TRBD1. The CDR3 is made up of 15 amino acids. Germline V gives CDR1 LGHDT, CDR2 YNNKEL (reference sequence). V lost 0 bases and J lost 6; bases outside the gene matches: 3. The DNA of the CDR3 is TGTGCCAGCAGCCAAGACGGACAGGGGATTCAGCCCCAGCATTTT. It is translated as CASSQDGQGIQPQHF.

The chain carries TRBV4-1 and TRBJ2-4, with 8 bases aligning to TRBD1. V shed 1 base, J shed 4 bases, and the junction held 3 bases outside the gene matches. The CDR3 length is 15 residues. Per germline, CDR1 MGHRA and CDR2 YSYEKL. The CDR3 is CASSQAWTGKNIQYF. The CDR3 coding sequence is TGCGCCAGCAGCCAAGCCTGGACAGGGAAAAACATTCAGTACTTC.

CDR3 protein: CASSAYGANQPQHF. The DNA of the CDR3 is TGTGCCAGCAGTGCGTACGGGGCCAATCAGCCCCAGCATTTT. The rearrangement joins TRBV2 to TRBJ1-5; the D gene is possibly TRBD1 (5 bases). The CDR3 length is 14 residues. Trimming pared 4 bases from V and 3 bases from J, leaving 10 bases between. The germline gives CDR1 SNHLY, CDR2 FYNNEI. The full variable domain, completed using reference TRBV2 and TRBJ1-5, is EPEVTQTPSHQVTQMGQEVILRCVPISNHLYFYWYRQILGQKVEFLVSFYNNEISEKSEIFDDQFSVERPDGSNFTLKIRSTKLEDSAMYFCASSAYGANQPQHFGDGTRLSIL.

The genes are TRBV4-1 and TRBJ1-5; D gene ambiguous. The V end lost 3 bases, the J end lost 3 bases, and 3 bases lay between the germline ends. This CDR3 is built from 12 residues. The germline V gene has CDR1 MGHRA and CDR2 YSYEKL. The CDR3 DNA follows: TGCGCCAGCAGCCACCCCAATCAGCCCCAGCATTTT. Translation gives CASSHPNQPQHF.

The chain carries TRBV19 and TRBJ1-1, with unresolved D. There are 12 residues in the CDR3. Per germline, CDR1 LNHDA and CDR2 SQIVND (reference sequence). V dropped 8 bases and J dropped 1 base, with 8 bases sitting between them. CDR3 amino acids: CASLWPNTEAFF. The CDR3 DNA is TGTGCCAGTTTATGGCCGAACACTGAAGCTTTCTTT.

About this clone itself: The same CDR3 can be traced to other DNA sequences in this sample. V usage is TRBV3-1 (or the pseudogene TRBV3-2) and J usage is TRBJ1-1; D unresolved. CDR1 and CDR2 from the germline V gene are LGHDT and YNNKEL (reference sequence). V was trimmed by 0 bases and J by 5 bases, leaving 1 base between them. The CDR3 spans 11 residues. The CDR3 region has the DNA TGTGCCAGCAGCCAAGATACTGAAGCTTTCTTT. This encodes CASSQDTEAFF.

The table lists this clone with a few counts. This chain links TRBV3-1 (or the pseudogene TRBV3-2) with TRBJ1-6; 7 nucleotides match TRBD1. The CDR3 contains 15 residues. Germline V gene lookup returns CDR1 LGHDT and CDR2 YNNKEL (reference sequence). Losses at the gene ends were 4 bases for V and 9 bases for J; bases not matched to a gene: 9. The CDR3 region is CASSPDRQGFSPLHF. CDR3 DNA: TGTGCCAGCAGCCCAGACCGACAGGGATTTTCACCCCTCCACTTT.

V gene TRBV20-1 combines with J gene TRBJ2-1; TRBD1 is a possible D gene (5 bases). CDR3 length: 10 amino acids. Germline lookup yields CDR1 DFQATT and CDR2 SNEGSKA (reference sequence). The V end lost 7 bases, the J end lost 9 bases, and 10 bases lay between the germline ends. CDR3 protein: CSVDSSEQFF. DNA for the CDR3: TGCAGTGTCGACAGTAGTGAGCAGTTCTTC.

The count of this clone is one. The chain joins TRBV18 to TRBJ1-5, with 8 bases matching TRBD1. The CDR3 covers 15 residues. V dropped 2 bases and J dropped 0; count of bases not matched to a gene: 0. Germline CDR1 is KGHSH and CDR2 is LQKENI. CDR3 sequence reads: CASSPGQGSNQPQHF. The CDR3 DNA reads TGTGCCAGCTCACCAGGACAGGGTAGCAATCAGCCCCAGCATTTT.

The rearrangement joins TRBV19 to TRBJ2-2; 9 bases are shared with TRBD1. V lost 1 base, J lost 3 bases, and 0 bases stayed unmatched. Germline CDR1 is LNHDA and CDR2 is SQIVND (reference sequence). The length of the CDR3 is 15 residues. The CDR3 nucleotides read TGTGCCAGTAGTATAGGGGACAGGGACACCGGGGAGCTGTTTTTT. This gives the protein CASSIGDRDTGELFF. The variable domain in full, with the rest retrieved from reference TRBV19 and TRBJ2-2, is DGGITQSPKYLFRKEGQNVTLSCEQNLNHDAMYWYRQDPGQGLRLIYYSQIVNDFQKGDIAEGYSVSREKKESFPLTVTSAQKNPTAFYLCASSIGDRDTGELFFGEGSRLTVL.